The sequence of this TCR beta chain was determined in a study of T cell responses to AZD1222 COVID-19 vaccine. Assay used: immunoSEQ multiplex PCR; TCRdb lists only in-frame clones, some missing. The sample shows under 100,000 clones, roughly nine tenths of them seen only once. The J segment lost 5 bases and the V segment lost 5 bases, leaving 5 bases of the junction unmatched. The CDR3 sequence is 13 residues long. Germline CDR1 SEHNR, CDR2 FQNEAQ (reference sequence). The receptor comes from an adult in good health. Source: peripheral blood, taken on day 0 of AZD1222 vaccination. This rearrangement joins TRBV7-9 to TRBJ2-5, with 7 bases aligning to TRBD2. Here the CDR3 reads CASSHSGGETQYF. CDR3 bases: TGTGCCAGCAGCCACTCCGGGGGGGAGACCCAGTACTTC. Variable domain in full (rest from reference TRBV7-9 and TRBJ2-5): DTGVSQNPRHKITKRGQNVTFRCDPISEHNRLYWYRQTLGQGPEFLTYFQNEAQLEKSRLLSDRFSAERPKGSFSTLEIQRTEQGDSAMYLCASSHSGGETQYFGPGTRLLVL.